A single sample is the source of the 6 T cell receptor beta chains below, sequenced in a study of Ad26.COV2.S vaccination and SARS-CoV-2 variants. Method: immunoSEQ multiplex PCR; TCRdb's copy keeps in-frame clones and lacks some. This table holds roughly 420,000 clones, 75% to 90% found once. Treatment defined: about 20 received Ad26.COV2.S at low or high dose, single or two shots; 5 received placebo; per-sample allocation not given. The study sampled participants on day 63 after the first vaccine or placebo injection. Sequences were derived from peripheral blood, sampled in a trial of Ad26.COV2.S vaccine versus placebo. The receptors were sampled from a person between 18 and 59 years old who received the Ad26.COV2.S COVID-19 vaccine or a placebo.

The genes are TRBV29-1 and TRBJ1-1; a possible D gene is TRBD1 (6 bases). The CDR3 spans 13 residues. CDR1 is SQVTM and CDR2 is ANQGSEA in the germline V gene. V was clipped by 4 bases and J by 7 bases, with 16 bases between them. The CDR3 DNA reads TGCAGCGTTGTTGGGCCCGGGACAAGTGAAGCTTTCTTT. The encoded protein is CSVVGPGTSEAFF.

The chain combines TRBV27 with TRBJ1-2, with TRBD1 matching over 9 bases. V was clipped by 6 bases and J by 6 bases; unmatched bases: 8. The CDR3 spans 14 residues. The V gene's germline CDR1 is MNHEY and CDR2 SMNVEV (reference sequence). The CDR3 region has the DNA TGTGCCAGCAGGAGGTTGGACAGGGGAGATGGCTACACCTTC. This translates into CASRRLDRGDGYTF.

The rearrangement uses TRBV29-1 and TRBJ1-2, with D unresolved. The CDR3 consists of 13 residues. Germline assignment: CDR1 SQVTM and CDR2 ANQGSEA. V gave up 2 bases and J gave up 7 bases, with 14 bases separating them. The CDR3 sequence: CSVERTPGFGYTF. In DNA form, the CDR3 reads TGCAGCGTTGAAAGGACCCCGGGATTTGGCTACACCTTC. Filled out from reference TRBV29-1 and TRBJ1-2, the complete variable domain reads SAVISQKPSRDICQRGTSLTIQCQVDSQVTMMFWYRQQPGQSLTLIATANQGSEATYESGFVIDKFPISRPNLTFSTLTVSNMSPEDSSIYLCSVERTPGFGYTFGSGTRLTVV.

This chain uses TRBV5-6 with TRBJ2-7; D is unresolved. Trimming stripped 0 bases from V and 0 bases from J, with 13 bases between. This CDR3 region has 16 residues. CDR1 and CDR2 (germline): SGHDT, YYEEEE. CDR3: CASSLVGQSTSYEQYF. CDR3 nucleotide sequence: TGTGCCAGCAGCTTGGTTGGGCAGTCCACCTCCTACGAGCAGTACTTC.

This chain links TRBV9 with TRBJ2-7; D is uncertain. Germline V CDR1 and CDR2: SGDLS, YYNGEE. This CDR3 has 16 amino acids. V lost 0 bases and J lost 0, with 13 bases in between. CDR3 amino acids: CASSVGGSPTSYEQYF. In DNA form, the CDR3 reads TGTGCCAGCAGCGTAGGGGGTAGCCCGACCTCCTACGAGCAGTACTTC.

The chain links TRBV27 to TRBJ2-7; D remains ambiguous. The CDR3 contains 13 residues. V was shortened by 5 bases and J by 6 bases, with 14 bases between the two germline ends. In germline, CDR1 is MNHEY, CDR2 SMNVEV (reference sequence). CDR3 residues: CASSTDVVGEQYV. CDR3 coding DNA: TGTGCCAGCAGTACGGACGTTGTAGGCGAGCAGTACGTC.